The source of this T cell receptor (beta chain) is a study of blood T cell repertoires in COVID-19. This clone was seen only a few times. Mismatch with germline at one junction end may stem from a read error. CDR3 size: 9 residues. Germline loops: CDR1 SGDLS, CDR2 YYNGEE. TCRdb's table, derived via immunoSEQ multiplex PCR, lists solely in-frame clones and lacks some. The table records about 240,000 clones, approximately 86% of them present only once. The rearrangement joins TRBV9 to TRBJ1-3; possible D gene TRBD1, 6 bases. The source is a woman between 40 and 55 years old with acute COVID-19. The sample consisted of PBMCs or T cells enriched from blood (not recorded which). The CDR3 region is CASSPGQNF. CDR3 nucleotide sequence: TGTGCCAGCAGCCCGGGACAAAACTTT.